This note documents a single TCR beta chain sequence. The data originate from a study of blood T cell repertoires in COVID-19. Germline V CDR1 and CDR2: SQVTM, ANQGSEA. The CDR3 is made up of 11 amino acids. Trimming left V 5 bases short and J 4 bases short, with 8 bases between. The repertoire was sequenced with immunoSEQ multiplex PCR; TCRdb's copy has only in-frame clones and lacks some. Of over 150,000 clones in the sample, approximately 83% were seen once. Sequenced sample: peripheral blood. The chain has TRBV29-1 and TRBJ1-1, with TRBD1 as a possible D gene (6 bases). This sequence was found in a woman of 80 years or more with active or convalescent COVID-19. The CDR3 bases are TGCAGCGTTCGGGACATCACTGAAGCTTTCTTT. Translation: CSVRDITEAFF.